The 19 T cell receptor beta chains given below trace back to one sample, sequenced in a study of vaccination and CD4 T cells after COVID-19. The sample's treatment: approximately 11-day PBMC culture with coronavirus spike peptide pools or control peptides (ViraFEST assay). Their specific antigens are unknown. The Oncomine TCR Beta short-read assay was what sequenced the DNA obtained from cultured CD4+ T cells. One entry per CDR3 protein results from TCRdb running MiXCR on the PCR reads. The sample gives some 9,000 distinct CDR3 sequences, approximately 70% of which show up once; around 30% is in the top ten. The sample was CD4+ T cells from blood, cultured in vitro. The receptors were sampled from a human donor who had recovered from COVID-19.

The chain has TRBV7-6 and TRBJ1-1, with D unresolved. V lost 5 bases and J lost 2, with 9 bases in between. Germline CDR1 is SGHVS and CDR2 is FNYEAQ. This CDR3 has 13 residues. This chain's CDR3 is CASSLEINTEAFF. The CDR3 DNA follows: TGTGCCAGCAGCCTAGAGATTAACACTGAAGCTTTCTTT.

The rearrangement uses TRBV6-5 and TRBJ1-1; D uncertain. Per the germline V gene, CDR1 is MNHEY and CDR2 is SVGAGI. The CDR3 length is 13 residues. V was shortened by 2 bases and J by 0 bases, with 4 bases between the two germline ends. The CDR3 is CASSYGMNTEAFF. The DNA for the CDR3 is TGTGCCAGCAGTTACGGGATGAACACTGAAGCTTTCTTT.

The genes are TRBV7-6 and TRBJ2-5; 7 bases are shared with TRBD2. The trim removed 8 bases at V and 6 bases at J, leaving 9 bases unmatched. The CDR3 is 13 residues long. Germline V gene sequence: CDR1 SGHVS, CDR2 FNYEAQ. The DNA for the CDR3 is TGTGCCAGCGCTCGTGGACTAGATCAGACCCAGTACTTC. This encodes CASARGLDQTQYF.

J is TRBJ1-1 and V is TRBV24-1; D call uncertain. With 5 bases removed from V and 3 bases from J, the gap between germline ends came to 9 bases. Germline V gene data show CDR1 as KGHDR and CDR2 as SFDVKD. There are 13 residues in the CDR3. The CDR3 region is CATSGPLDTEAFF. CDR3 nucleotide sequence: TGTGCCACCAGTGGTCCTTTGGACACTGAAGCTTTCTTT.

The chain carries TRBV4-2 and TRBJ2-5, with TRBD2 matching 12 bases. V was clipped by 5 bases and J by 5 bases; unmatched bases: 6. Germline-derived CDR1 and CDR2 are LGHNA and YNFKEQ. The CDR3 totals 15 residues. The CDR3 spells CASSEQTSGGETQYF. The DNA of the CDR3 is TGTGCCAGCAGCGAACAGACTAGCGGGGGTGAGACCCAGTACTTC.

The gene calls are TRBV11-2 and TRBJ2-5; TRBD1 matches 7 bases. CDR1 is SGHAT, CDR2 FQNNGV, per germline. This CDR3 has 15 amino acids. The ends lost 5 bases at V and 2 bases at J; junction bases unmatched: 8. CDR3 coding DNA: TGTGCCAGCAGCATCCATACAGGGGAGCAAGAGACCCAGTACTTC. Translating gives CASSIHTGEQETQYF.

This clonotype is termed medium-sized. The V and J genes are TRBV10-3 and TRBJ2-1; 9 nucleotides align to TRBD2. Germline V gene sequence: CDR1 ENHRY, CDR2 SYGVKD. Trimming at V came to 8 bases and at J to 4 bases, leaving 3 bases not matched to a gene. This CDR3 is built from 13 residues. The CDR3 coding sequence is TGTGCCATCGGGACTAGCTTATACAATGAGCAGTTCTTC. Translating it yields CAIGTSLYNEQFF.

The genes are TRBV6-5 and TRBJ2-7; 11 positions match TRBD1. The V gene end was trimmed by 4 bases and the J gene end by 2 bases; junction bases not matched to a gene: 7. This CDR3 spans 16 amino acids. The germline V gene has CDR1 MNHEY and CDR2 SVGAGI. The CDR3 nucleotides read TGTGCCAGCAGTTCCCCGGGGACAGGGGGAGCCTACGAGCAGTACTTC. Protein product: CASSSPGTGGAYEQYF.

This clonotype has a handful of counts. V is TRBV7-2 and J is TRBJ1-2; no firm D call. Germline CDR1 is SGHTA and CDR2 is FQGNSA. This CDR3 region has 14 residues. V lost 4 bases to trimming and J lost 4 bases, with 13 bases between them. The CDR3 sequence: CASSSVREFYGYTF. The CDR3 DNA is TGTGCCAGCAGCTCGGTCCGGGAATTCTATGGCTACACCTTC.

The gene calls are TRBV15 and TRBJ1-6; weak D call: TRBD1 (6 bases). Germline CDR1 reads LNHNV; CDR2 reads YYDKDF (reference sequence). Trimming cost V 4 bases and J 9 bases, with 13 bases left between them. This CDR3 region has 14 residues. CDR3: CATSIGGASSPLHF. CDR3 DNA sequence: TGTGCCACCAGCATTGGGGGGGCGAGTTCACCCCTCCACTTT.

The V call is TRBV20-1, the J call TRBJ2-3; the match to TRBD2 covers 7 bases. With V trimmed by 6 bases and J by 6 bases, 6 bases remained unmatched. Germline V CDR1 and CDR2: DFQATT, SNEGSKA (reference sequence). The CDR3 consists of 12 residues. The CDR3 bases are TGCAGTGCCCCGACTAGCCGGGATACGCAGTATTTT. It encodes CSAPTSRDTQYF.

For the CDR3, the DNA is TGTGCCAGCATAAGGGACTCCTTCTACAATGAGCAGTTCTTC. It translates to CASIRDSFYNEQFF. The J gene is TRBJ2-1, the V gene TRBV6-1; D might be TRBD2 (6 bases). V was shortened by 7 bases and J by 3 bases, with 13 bases between the two germline ends. In germline, CDR1 is MNHNS, CDR2 SASEGT. This CDR3 has 14 residues.

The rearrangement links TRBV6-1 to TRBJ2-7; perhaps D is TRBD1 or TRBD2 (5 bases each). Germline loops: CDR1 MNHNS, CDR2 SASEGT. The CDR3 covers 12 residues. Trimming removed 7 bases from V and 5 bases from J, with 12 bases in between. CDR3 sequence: CASTGGRDEQYF. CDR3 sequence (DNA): TGTGCCAGCACTGGGGGAAGGGACGAGCAGTACTTC.

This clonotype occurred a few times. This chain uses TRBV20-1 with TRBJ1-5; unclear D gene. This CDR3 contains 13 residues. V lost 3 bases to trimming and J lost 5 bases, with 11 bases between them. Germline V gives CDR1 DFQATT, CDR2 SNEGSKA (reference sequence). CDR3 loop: CSASSRLDQPQHF. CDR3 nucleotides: TGCAGTGCTAGTTCTCGGCTCGATCAGCCCCAGCATTTT.

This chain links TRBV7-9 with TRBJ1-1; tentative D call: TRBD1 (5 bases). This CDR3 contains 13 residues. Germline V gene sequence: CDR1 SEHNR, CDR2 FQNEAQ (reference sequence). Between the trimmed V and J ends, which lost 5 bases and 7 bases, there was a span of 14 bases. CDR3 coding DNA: TGTGCCAGCAGCCTCAGAGGGGATGGTGAAGCTTTCTTT. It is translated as CASSLRGDGEAFF.

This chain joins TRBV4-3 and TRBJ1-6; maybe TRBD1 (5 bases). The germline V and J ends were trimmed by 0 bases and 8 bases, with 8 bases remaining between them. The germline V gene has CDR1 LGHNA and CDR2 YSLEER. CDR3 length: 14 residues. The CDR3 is CASSQDRGDSPLHF. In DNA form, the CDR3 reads TGCGCCAGCAGCCAAGATAGGGGCGATTCACCCCTCCACTTT.

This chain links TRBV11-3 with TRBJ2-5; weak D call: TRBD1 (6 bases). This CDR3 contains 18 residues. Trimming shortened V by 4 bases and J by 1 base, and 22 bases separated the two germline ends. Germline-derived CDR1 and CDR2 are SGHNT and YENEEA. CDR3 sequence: CASSSPWGKGEIQETQYF. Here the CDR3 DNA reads TGTGCCAGCAGCTCCCCGTGGGGTAAGGGGGAGATCCAAGAGACCCAGTACTTC.

The CDR3, as DNA: TGTGCCAGCAGTTACTCCGGGGCACCTAATGAAAAACTGTTTTTT. It specifies CASSYSGAPNEKLFF. This chain connects TRBV6-5 to TRBJ1-4, with a weak D call TRBD1 (5 bases). Deletions cut 0 bases from V and 3 bases from J, with 8 bases between. The CDR3 consists of 15 residues. The germline CDR1 and CDR2 sequences are MNHEY and SVGAGI.

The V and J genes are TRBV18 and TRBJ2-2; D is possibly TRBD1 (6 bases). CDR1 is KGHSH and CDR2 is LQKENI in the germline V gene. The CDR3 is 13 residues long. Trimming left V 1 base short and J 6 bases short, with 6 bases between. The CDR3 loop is CASSPQGAGELFF. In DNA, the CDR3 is TGTGCCAGCTCACCACAGGGGGCCGGGGAGCTGTTTTTT.